This note documents a single T cell receptor beta chain sequence. Authors' methods: How many nucleated cells were present was estimated from reference gene primer amplification. Sequenced by immunoSEQ multiplex PCR; TCRdb stores in-frame clones only, minus some. V and J calls and clone size are as listed in that table; D and trimming were resolved from the DNA. The sample has 160,000 or so clones, about nine tenths seen once. This sample is drawn from a study of blood T cell repertoires in COVID-19. Germline CDR1 is SEHNR and CDR2 is FQNEAQ (reference sequence). Trimming took 4 bases from V and 3 from J; bases not matched to a gene: 2. This CDR3 region has 14 residues.

The chain joins TRBV7-9 to TRBJ2-3, with 9 bases aligning to TRBD1. The material sequenced was peripheral blood. This receptor was obtained from a woman aged 65 to 85 with acute or convalescent COVID-19. The CDR3 DNA reads TGTGCCAGCAGCTCGGGGACAGGGACAGATACGCAGTATTTT. Its translation: CASSSGTGTDTQYF.